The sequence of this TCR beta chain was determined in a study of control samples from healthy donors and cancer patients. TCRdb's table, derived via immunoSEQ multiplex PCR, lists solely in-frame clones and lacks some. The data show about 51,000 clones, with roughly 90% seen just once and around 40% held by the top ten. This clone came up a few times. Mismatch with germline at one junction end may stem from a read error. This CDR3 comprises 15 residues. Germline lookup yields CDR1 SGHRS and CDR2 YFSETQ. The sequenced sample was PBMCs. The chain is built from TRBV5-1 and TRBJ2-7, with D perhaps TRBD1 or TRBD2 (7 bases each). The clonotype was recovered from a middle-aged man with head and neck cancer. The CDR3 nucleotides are TGCGCCCGCAGGGGGGGGTACGGGGAACCCTACGAGCAGTACTTC. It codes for CARRGGYGEPYEQYF.